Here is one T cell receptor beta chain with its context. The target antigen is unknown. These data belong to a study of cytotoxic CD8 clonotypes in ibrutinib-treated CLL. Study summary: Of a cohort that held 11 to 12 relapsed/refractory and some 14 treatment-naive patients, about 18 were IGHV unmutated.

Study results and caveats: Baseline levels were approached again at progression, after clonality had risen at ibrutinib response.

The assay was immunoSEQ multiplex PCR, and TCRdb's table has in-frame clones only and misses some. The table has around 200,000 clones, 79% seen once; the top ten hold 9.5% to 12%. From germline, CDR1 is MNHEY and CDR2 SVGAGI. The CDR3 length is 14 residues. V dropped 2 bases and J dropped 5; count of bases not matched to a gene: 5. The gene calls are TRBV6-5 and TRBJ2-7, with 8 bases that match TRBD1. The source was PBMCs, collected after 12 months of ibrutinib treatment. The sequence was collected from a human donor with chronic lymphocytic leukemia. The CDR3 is CASSYTGGFNEQYF. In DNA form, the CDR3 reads TGTGCCAGCAGTTACACAGGGGGATTTAACGAGCAGTACTTC.